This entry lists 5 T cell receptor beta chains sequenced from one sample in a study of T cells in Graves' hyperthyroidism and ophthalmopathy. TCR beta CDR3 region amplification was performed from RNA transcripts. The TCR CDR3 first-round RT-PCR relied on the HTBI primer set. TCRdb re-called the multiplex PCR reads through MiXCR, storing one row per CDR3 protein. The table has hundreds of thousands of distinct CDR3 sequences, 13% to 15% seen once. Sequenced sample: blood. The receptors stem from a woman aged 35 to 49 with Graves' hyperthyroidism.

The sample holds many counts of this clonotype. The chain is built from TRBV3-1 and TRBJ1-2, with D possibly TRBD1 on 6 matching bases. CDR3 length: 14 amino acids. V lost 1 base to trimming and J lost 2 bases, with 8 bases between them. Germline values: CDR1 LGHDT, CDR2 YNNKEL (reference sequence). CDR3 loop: CASSQGQVNYGYTF. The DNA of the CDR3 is TGTGCCAGCAGCCAAGGACAGGTAAACTATGGCTACACCTTC.

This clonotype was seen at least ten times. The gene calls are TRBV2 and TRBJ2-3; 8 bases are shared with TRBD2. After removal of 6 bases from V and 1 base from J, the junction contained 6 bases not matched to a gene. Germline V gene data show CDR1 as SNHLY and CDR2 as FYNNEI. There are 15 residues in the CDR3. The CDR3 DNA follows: TGTGCCAGCAGCGATAGGACTAGCCGCACAGATACGCAGTATTTT. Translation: CASSDRTSRTDTQYF.

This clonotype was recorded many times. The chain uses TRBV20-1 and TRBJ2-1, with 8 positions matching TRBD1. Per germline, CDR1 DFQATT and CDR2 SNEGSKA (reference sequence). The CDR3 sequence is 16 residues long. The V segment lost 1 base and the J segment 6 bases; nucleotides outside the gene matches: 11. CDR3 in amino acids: CSARGVTGGSVNEQFF. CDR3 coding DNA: TGCAGTGCTAGAGGGGTAACAGGGGGGTCAGTCAATGAGCAGTTCTTC.

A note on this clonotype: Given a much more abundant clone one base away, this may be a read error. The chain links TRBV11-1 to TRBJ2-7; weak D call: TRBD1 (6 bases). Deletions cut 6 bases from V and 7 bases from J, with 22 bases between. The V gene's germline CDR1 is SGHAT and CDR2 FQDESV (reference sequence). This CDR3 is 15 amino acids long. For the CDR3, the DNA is TGTGCCAGCAGTCATCACGGGACACAATACAATGAGCAGTACTTC. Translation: CASSHHGTQYNEQYF.

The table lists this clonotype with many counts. The CDR3 bases are TGCGCCAGCAGCTTGGCAGCAGGGTCGGATGAGCAGTTCTTC. Translated, it gives CASSLAAGSDEQFF. The chain has TRBV5-1 and TRBJ2-1; D possibly corresponds to TRBD1 (5 bases). The V end lost 0 bases, the J end lost 8 bases, and 12 bases lay between the germline ends. This CDR3 comprises 14 residues. Germline V gene sequence: CDR1 SGHRS, CDR2 YFSETQ.